A single sample gave rise to the 15 T cell receptor beta chains below, sequenced in a study of cytomegalovirus exposure and HLA in healthy donors. The PCR ran on 60 Vbeta and 13 Jbeta primers. Measured with immunoSEQ multiplex PCR; TCRdb has only the in-frame clones, and not every one. The sample shows under 150,000 clones, 81% of them seen only once. The material sequenced was PBMCs. The source is a young man in good health and CMV-seronegative.

The chain combines TRBV18 with TRBJ2-7; TRBD2 aligns across 9 bases. This CDR3 spans 14 amino acids. Germline V gives CDR1 KGHSH, CDR2 LQKENI. J gave up 1 base and V 2 bases, and 0 bases lay outside the gene matches. The CDR3 nucleotides read TGTGCCAGCTCACCAAGCGGGGGGTCCTACGAGCAGTACTTC. Amino acids: CASSPSGGSYEQYF.

The J gene is TRBJ1-2, the V gene TRBV19; 7 positions agree with TRBD1. CDR1 LNHDA and CDR2 SQIVND come from the germline V gene (reference sequence). The CDR3 is 13 residues long. Losses at the gene ends were 3 bases for V and 4 bases for J; bases not matched to a gene: 2. CDR3 loop: CASSMGQSYGYTF. The DNA of the CDR3 is TGTGCCAGTAGTATGGGACAGTCCTATGGCTACACCTTC.

The chain employs TRBV11-2 and TRBJ2-7, with 9 positions matching TRBD2. This CDR3 has 15 amino acids. Germline V lookup: CDR1 SGHAT, CDR2 FQNNGV. Trimming removed 5 bases from V and 3 bases from J; junction bases left unmatched: 8. The CDR3 region has the DNA TGTGCCAGCAGCAATAGCGGGAGCTCCGGCTACGAGCAGTACTTC. Translation gives CASSNSGSSGYEQYF.

The J gene is TRBJ2-1, the V gene TRBV9; D not certain. This CDR3 region has 17 residues. The germline V and J ends were trimmed by 0 bases and 3 bases, with 16 bases remaining between them. Germline CDR1 reads SGDLS; CDR2 reads YYNGEE. DNA of the CDR3: TGTGCCAGCAGCGTAGATAAGATGGGTAGACTCTACAATGAGCAGTTCTTC. Protein sequence: CASSVDKMGRLYNEQFF.

This clone appeared a single time. The chain combines TRBV4-3 with TRBJ1-1; TRBD1 might be the D (6 bases). The V gene's germline CDR1 is LGHNA and CDR2 YSLEER. Trimming left V 6 bases short and J 5 bases short, with 13 bases between. This CDR3 spans 13 amino acids. CDR3 residues: CASRHTGITEAFF. The CDR3 nucleotides are TGCGCCAGCAGACACACAGGGATAACTGAAGCTTTCTTT.

The rearrangement uses TRBV9 and TRBJ2-3, with D possibly TRBD2 on 5 matching bases. Per the germline V gene, CDR1 is SGDLS and CDR2 is YYNGEE. CDR3 length equals 13 residues. Trimming removed 3 bases from V and 6 bases from J, with 11 bases in between. The CDR3 DNA sequence: TGTGCCAGCAGCGAGCGGCTTTTGGATACGCAGTATTTT. Translation gives CASSERLLDTQYF.

The gene calls are TRBV29-1 and TRBJ1-2, with TRBD1 matching over 9 bases. The J segment lost 6 bases and the V segment lost 3 bases, leaving 2 bases of the junction unmatched. CDR3 length equals 12 residues. Looked up from germline, CDR1 is SQVTM and CDR2 is ANQGSEA. The CDR3 reads CSVEDRGDGYTF. Written as DNA, the CDR3 is TGCAGCGTTGAGGACAGGGGAGATGGCTACACCTTC.

The V and J genes are TRBV6-1 and TRBJ2-1; TRBD1 is a possible D gene (6 bases). CDR1 is MNHNS and CDR2 is SASEGT in the germline V gene. V was trimmed by 1 base and J by 0 bases, leaving 7 bases between them. The CDR3 extends over 15 amino acids. CDR3: CASSEGTVSYNEQFF. The CDR3 DNA is TGTGCCAGCAGTGAAGGGACAGTCTCCTACAATGAGCAGTTCTTC.

This clone was counted only a few times. The rearrangement joins TRBV5-1 to TRBJ1-4, with D uncertain. Germline CDR1 reads SGHRS; CDR2 reads YFSETQ. This CDR3 contains 14 residues. V lost 0 bases and J 0 bases, leaving 3 bases between the germline ends. The CDR3 DNA sequence: TGCGCCAGCAGCTTGGCTGCAACTAATGAAAAACTGTTTTTT. Translation gives CASSLAATNEKLFF.

This clone has only a few counts. V usage is TRBV6-1 and J usage is TRBJ2-1; the match to TRBD2 covers 10 bases. CDR1 and CDR2 (germline): MNHNS, SASEGT. CDR3 length: 15 amino acids. V shed 6 bases, J shed 0 bases, and the junction held 2 bases outside the gene matches. Here the CDR3 DNA reads TGTGCCAGCAGCGAGCGGGGGGGCTCCTACAATGAGCAGTTCTTC. It is translated as CASSERGGSYNEQFF.

The chain uses TRBV19 and TRBJ1-2; maybe TRBD1 (5 bases). Trimming shortened V by 6 bases and J by 8 bases, and 10 bases separated the two germline ends. The germline CDR1 and CDR2 sequences are LNHDA and SQIVND (reference sequence). The CDR3 contains 11 residues. The CDR3 bases are TGTGCCAGTAGAGACAGTTACGGCTACACCTTC. Residues: CASRDSYGYTF. Full variable domain (rest looked up from reference TRBV19 and TRBJ1-2): DGGITQSPKYLFRKEGQNVTLSCEQNLNHDAMYWYRQDPGQGLRLIYYSQIVNDFQKGDIAEGYSVSREKKESFPLTVTSAQKNPTAFYLCASRDSYGYTFGSGTRLTVV.

The chain employs TRBV18 and TRBJ1-6, with D possibly TRBD1 on 5 matching bases. The CDR3 has 12 amino acids. CDR1 KGHSH and CDR2 LQKENI come from the germline V gene. With 3 bases removed from V and 13 bases from J, the gap between germline ends came to 10 bases. The CDR3 sequence is CASSPPGGPLHF. The CDR3 nucleotides are TGTGCCAGCTCACCCCCGGGGGGGCCCCTCCACTTT.

V usage is TRBV5-1 and J usage is TRBJ1-4; 12 bases map to TRBD1. J lost 8 bases, V lost 3 bases, and 17 bases had no gene match. Per germline, CDR1 SGHRS and CDR2 YFSETQ. This CDR3 has 19 amino acids. As DNA, the CDR3 is TGCGCCAGCAGCTCGGGGACGGGACAGGGGGCTGCAGACGACGAAAAACTGTTTTTT. Its translation: CASSSGTGQGAADDEKLFF.

V and J are TRBV5-8 and TRBJ1-2; D not certain. Deletions cut 3 bases from V and 0 bases from J, with 9 bases between. This CDR3 is built from 14 residues. Per the germline V gene, CDR1 is SGHTS and CDR2 is YDEGEE. The CDR3 sequence: CASSYYMSNYGYTF. CDR3 DNA sequence: TGTGCCAGCAGCTACTACATGTCTAACTATGGCTACACCTTC. The entire variable domain, with the rest obtained from reference TRBV5-8 and TRBJ1-2, is as follows: EAGVTQSPTHLIKTRGQQATLRCSPISGHTSVYWYQQALGLGLQFLLWYDEGEERNRGNFPPRFSGRQFPNYSSELNVNALELEDSALYLCASSYYMSNYGYTFGSGTRLTVV.

The CDR3 DNA reads TGTGCCAGCACGTCCGACATCGACCTTATTAACTATGGCTACACCTTC. Translating it yields CASTSDIDLINYGYTF. The rearrangement uses TRBV13 and TRBJ1-2; no definite D call. This CDR3 has 16 residues. Trimming took 7 bases from V and 1 from J, leaving 19 bases between them. CDR1 is PRHDT, CDR2 FYEKMQ, per germline (reference sequence). The variable domain in full, completed from reference TRBV13 and TRBJ1-2, reads AAGVIQSPRHLIKEKRETATLKCYPIPRHDTVYWYQQGPGQDPQFLISFYEKMQSDKGSIPDRFSAQQFSDYHSELNMSSLELGDSALYFCASTSDIDLINYGYTFGSGTRLTVV.